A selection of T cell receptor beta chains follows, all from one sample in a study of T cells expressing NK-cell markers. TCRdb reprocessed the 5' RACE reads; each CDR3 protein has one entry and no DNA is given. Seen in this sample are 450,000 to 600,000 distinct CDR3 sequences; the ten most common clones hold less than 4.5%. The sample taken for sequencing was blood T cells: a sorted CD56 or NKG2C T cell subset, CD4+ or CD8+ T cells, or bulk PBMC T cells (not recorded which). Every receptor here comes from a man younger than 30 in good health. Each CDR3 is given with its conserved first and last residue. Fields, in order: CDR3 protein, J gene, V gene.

cdr3_aa: CAWKALLNEKLFF
j_call: TRBJ1-4
v_call: TRBV30

cdr3_aa: CASSPSWRREDTQYF
j_call: TRBJ2-3
v_call: TRBV3-1

cdr3_aa: CASRPSGSNEQFF
j_call: TRBJ2-1
v_call: TRBV6-2/TRBV6-3

cdr3_aa: CASSTPKGYTEAFF
j_call: TRBJ1-1
v_call: TRBV19

cdr3_aa: CASSQLSGSYEQYF
j_call: TRBJ2-7
v_call: TRBV3-1

cdr3_aa: CASSLRRRGWDTEAFF
j_call: TRBJ1-1
v_call: TRBV6-1

cdr3_aa: CAISEGGGTNQPQHF
j_call: TRBJ1-5
v_call: TRBV10-3

cdr3_aa: CAWSVRYGYTF
j_call: TRBJ1-2
v_call: TRBV30

cdr3_aa: CASSLGQNPYYEQYF
j_call: TRBJ2-7
v_call: TRBV27

cdr3_aa: CSVGRDRGTDTQYF
j_call: TRBJ2-3
v_call: TRBV29-1

cdr3_aa: CASRGQREFTDTQYF
j_call: TRBJ2-3
v_call: TRBV12-3/TRBV12-4

cdr3_aa: CASAINPIPEFSRSQETQYF
j_call: TRBJ2-5
v_call: TRBV6-2/TRBV6-3

cdr3_aa: CASALRKGLASSSYNEQFF
j_call: TRBJ2-1
v_call: TRBV28

cdr3_aa: CASGRQGVAYEQYF
j_call: TRBJ2-7
v_call: TRBV27

cdr3_aa: CASRPTSGRTVLAKNIQYF
j_call: TRBJ2-4
v_call: TRBV5-1

cdr3_aa: CASSSTQAVQGEQYF
j_call: TRBJ2-7
v_call: TRBV28

cdr3_aa: CASSLTQGYRNTIYF
j_call: TRBJ1-3
v_call: TRBV11-2

cdr3_aa: CASSLWTSGSASANEQFF
j_call: TRBJ2-1
v_call: TRBV5-1

cdr3_aa: CASSYLERNLEQFF
j_call: TRBJ2-1
v_call: TRBV7-2

cdr3_aa: CASPQGPGTSADYTDTQYF
j_call: TRBJ2-3
v_call: TRBV28

cdr3_aa: CASMRRVGDPLNTEAFF
j_call: TRBJ1-1
v_call: TRBV19

cdr3_aa: CASSWTSGRRTDTQYF
j_call: TRBJ2-3
v_call: TRBV5-1

cdr3_aa: CASKRTSGRLQLDEQFF
j_call: TRBJ2-1
v_call: TRBV12-3/TRBV12-4

cdr3_aa: CASTRTRILEQFF
j_call: TRBJ2-1
v_call: TRBV6-2/TRBV6-3

cdr3_aa: CASSLGLAADTQYF
j_call: TRBJ2-3
v_call: TRBV12-3/TRBV12-4

cdr3_aa: CSVEDLLGRGETQYF
j_call: TRBJ2-5
v_call: TRBV29-1

cdr3_aa: CARRTENEKLFF
j_call: TRBJ1-4
v_call: TRBV19

cdr3_aa: CASSQHGDRGRGYTF
j_call: TRBJ1-2
v_call: TRBV28

cdr3_aa: CASSLGGALESAFF
j_call: TRBJ1-1
v_call: TRBV5-6

cdr3_aa: CASSPSGSLEQFF
j_call: TRBJ2-1
v_call: TRBV3-1

cdr3_aa: CASSQPDSSSYNEQFF
j_call: TRBJ2-1
v_call: TRBV14

cdr3_aa: CASSEGTYSNQPQHF
j_call: TRBJ1-5
v_call: TRBV7-9

cdr3_aa: CASSLLGGRGDEQFF
j_call: TRBJ2-1
v_call: TRBV27

cdr3_aa: CSAATGTSSTYEQYF
j_call: TRBJ2-7
v_call: TRBV20-1

cdr3_aa: CASPGRESSYEQYF
j_call: TRBJ2-7
v_call: TRBV6-2/TRBV6-3

cdr3_aa: CASSPDRDLSYNEQFF
j_call: TRBJ2-1
v_call: TRBV4-3

cdr3_aa: CASSPPDGKNIQYF
j_call: TRBJ2-4
v_call: TRBV18

cdr3_aa: CASRNRMVRLADTQYF
j_call: TRBJ2-3
v_call: TRBV12-3/TRBV12-4

cdr3_aa: CASSPLPTSSGNTIYF
j_call: TRBJ1-3
v_call: TRBV14

cdr3_aa: CASSLGTGGPTDTQYF
j_call: TRBJ2-3
v_call: TRBV4-1

cdr3_aa: CASSLGDRWGGNEQFF
j_call: TRBJ2-1
v_call: TRBV5-1

cdr3_aa: CAISDLQRDHNEQFF
j_call: TRBJ2-1
v_call: TRBV10-3

cdr3_aa: CASRQGLNTEAFF
j_call: TRBJ1-1
v_call: TRBV25-1

cdr3_aa: CASSRAGGLYTDTQYF
j_call: TRBJ2-3
v_call: TRBV11-2

cdr3_aa: CATSDVGANNEQFF
j_call: TRBJ2-1
v_call: TRBV24-1

cdr3_aa: CANVAGKDPRETQYF
j_call: TRBJ2-5
v_call: TRBV23-1

cdr3_aa: CASSPWSDTQYF
j_call: TRBJ2-3
v_call: TRBV11-1

cdr3_aa: CASSLKSDTDTQYF
j_call: TRBJ2-3
v_call: TRBV5-1

cdr3_aa: CASSFKGPRYNEQFF
j_call: TRBJ2-1
v_call: TRBV12-3/TRBV12-4

cdr3_aa: CASSQKPTEAFF
j_call: TRBJ1-1
v_call: TRBV5-6